The 27 T cell receptor beta chains below all came from one sample that was sequenced in a study of shared clonotypes between healthy human individuals. Sequencing used immunoSEQ multiplex PCR; TCRdb keeps in-frame clones, though not all of them. This table has millions of clones, roughly 96% appearing once. Source material: naive CD4+ T cells sorted from blood. Subset given: CD45RA+ positively selected. The receptors were gathered from a man aged 18 to 35 in good health.

V gene TRBV19 combines with J gene TRBJ1-5; D remains ambiguous. Germline CDR1 and CDR2: LNHDA and SQIVND (reference sequence). The CDR3 is made up of 14 amino acids. Trimming stripped 6 bases from V and 0 bases from J, with 9 bases between. Written as DNA, the CDR3 is TGTGCCAGTAGGGAAGAGCCTAGCAATCAGCCCCAGCATTTT. Translation gives CASREEPSNQPQHF. Filled out from reference TRBV19 and TRBJ1-5, the complete variable domain reads DGGITQSPKYLFRKEGQNVTLSCEQNLNHDAMYWYRQDPGQGLRLIYYSQIVNDFQKGDIAEGYSVSREKKESFPLTVTSAQKNPTAFYLCASREEPSNQPQHFGDGTRLSIL.

The CDR3 loop reads CASSWEGYETQYF. The CDR3 DNA sequence: TGCGCCAGCAGCTGGGAGGGATACGAGACCCAGTACTTC. J is TRBJ2-5 and V is TRBV5-1; 7 bases are shared with TRBD2. In germline, CDR1 is SGHRS, CDR2 YFSETQ. This CDR3 region has 13 residues. The V segment lost 3 bases and the J segment 5 bases; nucleotides outside the gene matches: 4.

CDR3 protein: CAWSVGGVTNEKLFF. CDR3 nucleotides: TGTGCCTGGAGTGTTGGCGGAGTAACTAATGAAAAACTGTTTTTT. The chain carries TRBV30 and TRBJ1-4; D is uncertain. The germline gives CDR1 GTSNPN, CDR2 SVGIG (reference sequence). The germline V and J ends were trimmed by 0 bases and 1 base, with 9 bases remaining between them. This CDR3 region has 15 residues.

This clone was counted many times. This CDR3 is also generated by other DNA sequences in the sample. The chain has TRBV4-1 and TRBJ1-1; 11 bases align to TRBD1. The ends lost 7 bases at V and 1 base at J; junction bases unmatched: 11. The CDR3 has 17 residues. The germline CDR1 and CDR2 sequences are MGHRA and YSYEKL. DNA for the CDR3: TGCGCCAGCACTACTATTCGGACAGGGGGCCCGAACACTGAAGCTTTCTTT. Its protein is CASTTIRTGGPNTEAFF.

The rearrangement uses TRBV30 and TRBJ1-3; maybe TRBD1 (6 bases). The CDR3 spans 14 residues. The germline CDR1 and CDR2 sequences are GTSNPN and SVGIG (reference sequence). V was cut by 7 bases and J by 3 bases, with 16 bases left in between. The CDR3 reads CASKFRGSGNTIYF. The CDR3 bases are TGTGCCTCAAAGTTCAGGGGAAGTGGAAACACCATATATTTT.

V is TRBV27 and J is TRBJ2-7; the match to TRBD1 covers 7 bases. There are 14 residues in the CDR3. Germline lookup yields CDR1 MNHEY and CDR2 SMNVEV (reference sequence). Trimming took 6 bases from V and 1 from J; bases not matched to a gene: 6. In nucleotides, the CDR3 is TGTGCCAGCAGCAGGGGGTTACTATCCTACGAGCAGTACTTC. It is translated as CASSRGLLSYEQYF.

On this clone: One end of the junction varies from germline; a read error may be responsible. The DNA for the CDR3 is TGTGCCAGCAGTTTTTTTTTAATCGGACCTTCGGCCTTC. Protein sequence: CASSFFLIGPSAF. V usage is TRBV28 and J usage is TRBJ2-7; D ambiguous. The CDR3 runs to 13 residues. Germline V gene sequence: CDR1 MDHEN, CDR2 SYDVKM.

The chain combines TRBV7-9 with TRBJ1-4, with no clear D. The V gene's germline CDR1 is SEHNR and CDR2 FQNEAQ (reference sequence). Trimming removed 8 bases at V and 3 bases at J, with 10 bases between. CDR3 size: 13 residues. CDR3: CASPRPANEKLFF. The CDR3 nucleotides are TGTGCCAGCCCCCGGCCAGCTAATGAAAAACTGTTTTTT.

The chain has TRBV4-3 and TRBJ2-3; 10 bases match TRBD2. V shed 0 bases and J 1 base; nucleotides not matched to a gene: 7. CDR1 LGHNA and CDR2 YSLEER come from the germline V gene. CDR3 length equals 18 residues. For the CDR3, the DNA is TGCGCCAGCAGCCAAGATCCAAGGCTAGCGGGAGGCACAGATACGCAGTATTTT. Translated, it gives CASSQDPRLAGGTDTQYF.

This rearrangement joins TRBV2 to TRBJ2-5, with 11 positions matching TRBD2. V lost 6 bases, J lost 1 base, and 4 bases stayed unmatched. The CDR3 spans 15 residues. Per germline, CDR1 SNHLY and CDR2 FYNNEI. The CDR3 sequence is CASRLAGASQETQYF. CDR3 in DNA: TGTGCCAGCAGACTAGCGGGAGCCTCCCAAGAGACCCAGTACTTC.

The chain carries TRBV5-6 and TRBJ2-7, with D perhaps matching TRBD2 (6 bases). V dropped 4 bases and J dropped 5 bases, with 19 bases sitting between them. CDR1 is SGHDT, CDR2 YYEEEE, per germline. The CDR3 loop spans 15 amino acids. CDR3 in DNA: TGTGCCAGCAGCCATCTAGTGGGGGGAGCCAACGAGCAGTACTTC. Its translation is CASSHLVGGANEQYF.

Only one count was recorded for this clone. V usage is TRBV6-1 and J usage is TRBJ2-3; no definite D call. This CDR3 has 13 residues. Germline CDR1 is MNHNS and CDR2 is SASEGT. V gave up 7 bases and J gave up 0 bases, with 8 bases separating them. CDR3 DNA: TGTGCCAGCAAAGTCCTGAGCACAGATACGCAGTATTTT. Its translation is CASKVLSTDTQYF.

To note about this clone: Other DNA sequences in this specimen translate into the identical CDR3. The V gene is TRBV5-1, the J gene TRBJ2-1; TRBD2 matches 7 bases. CDR3 length equals 15 residues. The germline gives CDR1 SGHRS, CDR2 YFSETQ. The ends lost 0 bases at V and 6 bases at J; junction bases unmatched: 6. CDR3 amino acids: CASSLVLGTTNEQFF. CDR3 nucleotides: TGCGCCAGCAGCTTGGTTCTTGGGACTACCAATGAGCAGTTCTTC.

The J gene is TRBJ2-7, the V gene TRBV5-1; either TRBD1 or TRBD2 may fit D (5 bases each). Germline V gene sequence: CDR1 SGHRS, CDR2 YFSETQ. The CDR3 consists of 13 residues. Deletions cut 6 bases from V and 5 bases from J, with 15 bases between. CDR3 bases: TGCGCCAGCACCACCGAGGGGTTCCACGAGCAGTACTTC. This codes for CASTTEGFHEQYF.

The chain employs TRBV15 and TRBJ1-6; D uncertain. Germline lookup yields CDR1 LNHNV and CDR2 YYDKDF (reference sequence). V was cut by 1 base and J by 7 bases, with 5 bases left in between. CDR3 length equals 13 residues. CDR3 region: CATSRGTNSPLHF. For the CDR3, the DNA is TGTGCCACCAGCAGAGGCACAAATTCACCCCTCCACTTT.

The chain combines TRBV7-2 with TRBJ2-2, with D uncertain. This CDR3 comprises 14 residues. V was pared by 6 bases and J by 7 bases, with 15 bases between. Germline assignment: CDR1 SGHTA and CDR2 FQGNSA. CDR3 amino acids: CASSRGGAVGELFF. The CDR3 nucleotides are TGTGCCAGCAGTAGAGGCGGCGCGGTCGGGGAGCTGTTTTTT. Variable domain in full (rest from reference TRBV7-2 and TRBJ2-2): GAGVSQSPSNKVTEKGKDVELRCDPISGHTALYWYRQSLGQGLEFLIYFQGNSAPDKSGLPSDRFSAERTGGSVSTLTIQRTQQEDSAVYLCASSRGGAVGELFFGEGSRLTVL.

V is TRBV7-2 and J is TRBJ2-3; possibly TRBD2 for D (5 bases). V gave up 1 base and J gave up 7 bases, with 15 bases separating them. The V gene's germline CDR1 is SGHTA and CDR2 FQGNSA. The CDR3 totals 15 residues. The CDR3 is CASSLGLATINTQYF. The CDR3 nucleotides are TGTGCCAGCAGCTTAGGCCTTGCGACTATTAATACGCAGTATTTT.

V gene TRBV10-3 combines with J gene TRBJ2-2, with 8 bases aligning to TRBD2. The CDR3 is made up of 15 amino acids. Germline assignment: CDR1 ENHRY and CDR2 SYGVKD. V was clipped by 7 bases and J by 5 bases; unmatched bases: 9. The CDR3 loop reads CAIKAGVGGTGELFF. In DNA, the CDR3 is TGTGCCATCAAAGCGGGAGTAGGGGGAACCGGGGAGCTGTTTTTT.

On this clone itself: Other nucleotide sequences from this sample produce the same CDR3. The chain uses TRBV7-9 and TRBJ2-5; unclear D gene. CDR1 SEHNR and CDR2 FQNEAQ come from the germline V gene (reference sequence). The V end lost 1 base, the J end lost 0 bases, and 3 bases lay between the germline ends. CDR3 length equals 13 residues. CDR3 sequence reads: CASSLGNQETQYF. The CDR3 DNA sequence: TGTGCCAGCAGCTTAGGGAACCAAGAGACCCAGTACTTC.

The chain employs TRBV29-1 and TRBJ2-5; perhaps TRBD1 as D (6 bases). V was trimmed by 3 bases and J by 8 bases, leaving 19 bases between them. Germline V gene lookup returns CDR1 SQVTM and CDR2 ANQGSEA. The CDR3 sequence is 14 residues long. As DNA, the CDR3 is TGCAGCGTTGAGACCGGGACAATTAAGAGAACCCAGTACTTC. It yields the protein CSVETGTIKRTQYF.

Turning to this clone: Other DNA sequences in the sample encode the same CDR3. The rearrangement uses TRBV30 and TRBJ2-4; tentative D call: TRBD1 (5 bases). CDR1 and CDR2 (germline): GTSNPN, SVGIG (reference sequence). The CDR3 has 14 residues. V was trimmed by 3 bases and J by 0 bases, leaving 9 bases between them. The CDR3 bases are TGTGCCTGGAGCCCAGGGCTAGCCAAAAACATTCAGTACTTC. This encodes CAWSPGLAKNIQYF.

The V gene is TRBV14, the J gene TRBJ2-7; the match to TRBD1 covers 10 bases. CDR1 and CDR2 from the germline V gene are SGHDN and FVKESK. This CDR3 has 16 amino acids. V shed 1 base and J 0 bases; nucleotides not matched to a gene: 3. The CDR3 protein is CASSQGGQGSSYEQYF. The CDR3 coding sequence is TGTGCCAGCAGCCAAGGGGGACAGGGGAGCTCCTACGAGCAGTACTTC.

The chain links TRBV5-1 to TRBJ1-4; D not certain. The CDR3 sequence is 14 residues long. V lost 0 bases and J 4 bases, leaving 7 bases between the germline ends. Germline assignment: CDR1 SGHRS and CDR2 YFSETQ. In DNA, the CDR3 is TGCGCCAGCAGCTTGGGCAGCTTTAATGAAAAACTGTTTTTT. This gives the protein CASSLGSFNEKLFF.

The chain combines TRBV19 with TRBJ2-7, with 7 bases fitting TRBD2. CDR1 is LNHDA and CDR2 is SQIVND in the germline V gene (reference sequence). Unmatched junction bases numbered 7, after V lost 2 bases and J lost 3 bases. This CDR3 is built from 15 residues. CDR3 sequence reads: CASSISRGGIYEQYF. In DNA, the CDR3 is TGTGCCAGTAGTATAAGCCGGGGAGGGATCTACGAGCAGTACTTC.

This chain uses TRBV7-2 with TRBJ2-1; no firm D call. CDR3 length: 16 amino acids. The ends were cut back, 1 base at V and 1 base at J, with 11 bases in the middle. Germline assignment: CDR1 SGHTA and CDR2 FQGNSA. CDR3 nucleotides: TGTGCCAGCAGCTTAGGGGGTGACCCGTCCTACAATGAGCAGTTCTTC. Translation: CASSLGGDPSYNEQFF.

This clone was seen once. This chain connects TRBV19 to TRBJ2-5, with D perhaps TRBD1 (6 bases). From germline, CDR1 is LNHDA and CDR2 SQIVND (reference sequence). The V end was cut by 3 bases, the J end by 4 bases, with 12 bases between. This CDR3 has 14 amino acids. The CDR3 loop is CASSIVQGLETQYF. CDR3 bases: TGTGCCAGTAGTATCGTACAGGGATTAGAGACCCAGTACTTC. Complete variable domain (other parts from reference TRBV19 and TRBJ2-5): DGGITQSPKYLFRKEGQNVTLSCEQNLNHDAMYWYRQDPGQGLRLIYYSQIVNDFQKGDIAEGYSVSREKKESFPLTVTSAQKNPTAFYLCASSIVQGLETQYFGPGTRLLVL.

The rearrangement links TRBV6-5 to TRBJ2-7; TRBD2 agrees at 7 bases. The V gene end was trimmed by 2 bases and the J gene end by 0 bases; junction bases not matched to a gene: 7. This CDR3 region has 16 residues. The germline CDR1 and CDR2 sequences are MNHEY and SVGAGI. CDR3 region: CASSYQGSGFSYEQYF. DNA of the CDR3: TGTGCCAGCAGTTACCAGGGTAGCGGGTTCTCCTACGAGCAGTACTTC.